Listed here are 14 T cell receptor beta chains from one sample, sequenced in a study of T cells in Graves' hyperthyroidism and ophthalmopathy (dated by TCRdb to between 2017 and 2020). The library was obtained by multiplex PCR. This sample was sequenced with an Illumina HiSeq 2000. The TCR beta CDR3 regions were amplified from the RNA transcripts. For the first round of RT-PCR on the TCR CDR3, the HTBI primer set was used together with the Qiagen OneStep RT-PCR kit. Clones were called with MiXCR by TCRdb after fastp trimmed the public reads at Q25, and only in-frame beta chains were retained. Each CDR3 protein gets just one entry, which takes the most common genes and DNA from the rows behind it. The sample records roughly 180,000 distinct CDR3 sequences, 9.4% of which are singletons. In total, the top ten clones hold around 20% of the sample. The sequenced sample was blood. These receptors came from a woman younger than 30 with Graves' hyperthyroidism that later progressed to Graves' ophthalmopathy.

Ten or more counts support this clonotype. The chain has TRBV7-9 and TRBJ2-5; 9 bases map to TRBD2. This CDR3 is built from 19 residues. Looked up from germline, CDR1 is SEHNR and CDR2 is FQNEAQ (reference sequence). The J segment lost 4 bases and the V segment lost 5 bases, leaving 20 bases of the junction unmatched. CDR3 nucleotide sequence: TGTGCCAGCAGCCGACCGGGGATGGTCTCTAGCGGGGCGGGAGAGACCCAGTACTTC. Translated: CASSRPGMVSSGAGETQYF.

There are many counts of this clonotype. The chain recombines TRBV20-1 with TRBJ2-5; TRBD1 or TRBD2 may be the D gene (6 bases each). Germline values: CDR1 DFQATT, CDR2 SNEGSKA (reference sequence). V was cut by 5 bases and J by 6 bases, with 13 bases left in between. The CDR3 length is 12 residues. The DNA for the CDR3 is TGCAGTGCTGGCCGGGGGCAAAAGACCCAGTACTTC. As protein: CSAGRGQKTQYF.

In regard to this clonotype: This may arise from a read error, as a much more abundant clone is one base away. The chain uses TRBV7-9 and TRBJ2-3; D possibly corresponds to TRBD1 (5 bases). Germline CDR1 and CDR2: SEHNR and FQNEAQ (reference sequence). The CDR3 runs to 12 residues. CDR3 in DNA: TGTGCCAGCAGCTTCCCAACAGGTACGCAGTATTTT. It yields the protein CASSFPTGTQYF.

This clonotype was observed once. V and J are TRBV24-1 and TRBJ2-1; 8 bases align to TRBD1. From germline, CDR1 is KGHDR and CDR2 SFDVKD. The CDR3 is made up of 16 amino acids. V lost 2 bases and J lost 10; bases outside the gene matches: 12. This CDR3 is CATSDSWDRLRGEQFF. The CDR3 DNA is TGTGCCACCAGTGATTCGTGGGACAGGCTTCGTGGGGAGCAGTTCTTC.

This clonotype showed up many times. This chain connects TRBV7-9 to TRBJ1-3, with D perhaps TRBD1 (5 bases). With 1 base removed from V and 1 base from J, the gap between germline ends came to 11 bases. Germline V CDR1 and CDR2: SEHNR, FQNEAQ (reference sequence). The length of the CDR3 is 16 residues. In DNA form, the CDR3 reads TGTGCCAGCAGCTTAGGGGCGGGGGAATCTGGAAACACCATATATTTT. This gives the protein CASSLGAGESGNTIYF. Looking up the rest from reference TRBV7-9 and TRBJ1-3 gives the full variable domain: DTGVSQNPRHKITKRGQNVTFRCDPISEHNRLYWYRQTLGQGPEFLTYFQNEAQLEKSRLLSDRFSAERPKGSFSTLEIQRTEQGDSAMYLCASSLGAGESGNTIYFGEGSWLTVV.

The chain links TRBV20-1 to TRBJ2-5; D not resolved. The V end lost 4 bases, the J end lost 5 bases, and 8 bases lay between the germline ends. Germline V lookup: CDR1 DFQATT, CDR2 SNEGSKA (reference sequence). The CDR3 spans 11 residues. The CDR3 protein is CSAMIGETQYF. In DNA form, the CDR3 reads TGCAGTGCTATGATCGGGGAGACCCAGTACTTC.

At least ten counts were recorded for this clonotype. The chain uses TRBV29-1 and TRBJ2-1, with 14 bases fitting TRBD2. V was pared by 4 bases and J by 6 bases, with 2 bases of the junction left unmatched. The CDR3 contains 14 residues. Germline V gene lookup returns CDR1 SQVTM and CDR2 ANQGSEA. The CDR3: CSVGGTSGSNEQFF. Written as DNA, the CDR3 is TGCAGCGTTGGTGGGACTAGCGGGAGCAATGAGCAGTTCTTC.

This clonotype was observed at least ten times. This rearrangement joins TRBV2 to TRBJ2-3, with a tentative D call TRBD2 (5 bases). Germline V gene lookup returns CDR1 SNHLY and CDR2 FYNNEI. There are 15 residues in the CDR3. Trimming left V 4 bases short and J 0 bases short, with 11 bases between. The CDR3 region is CASSGVTRSTDTQYF. In DNA, the CDR3 is TGTGCCAGCAGTGGGGTAACTAGGAGCACAGATACGCAGTATTTT. Full variable domain (remainder filled in from reference TRBV2 and TRBJ2-3): EPEVTQTPSHQVTQMGQEVILRCVPISNHLYFYWYRQILGQKVEFLVSFYNNEISEKSEIFDDQFSVERPDGSNFTLKIRSTKLEDSAMYFCASSGVTRSTDTQYFGPGTRLTVL.

This clonotype was recorded at least ten times. This chain links TRBV20-1 with TRBJ1-5; the D is unclear. Germline CDR1 is DFQATT and CDR2 is SNEGSKA (reference sequence). Trimming stripped 2 bases from V and 0 bases from J, with 5 bases between. The CDR3 has 13 amino acids. The CDR3 here is CSARSLSNQPQHF. DNA for the CDR3: TGCAGTGCTAGAAGTCTTAGCAATCAGCCCCAGCATTTT.

This clonotype was recorded a few times. The rearrangement links TRBV9 to TRBJ2-1; TRBD2 agrees at 11 bases. The CDR3 spans 14 residues. Germline V CDR1 and CDR2: SGDLS, YYNGEE. With V trimmed by 2 bases and J by 9 bases, 4 bases remained unmatched. In DNA form, the CDR3 reads TGTGCCAGCAGCGTTAGCGGGGGGGCCGCTGAGCAGTTCTTC. It encodes CASSVSGGAAEQFF.

For this clonotype: A single base separates this from a much larger clone, so it may be a read error. The chain carries TRBV24-1 and TRBJ1-2; D not certain. The CDR3 has 13 residues. Trimming stripped 7 bases from V and 0 bases from J, with 8 bases between. Germline V gives CDR1 KGHDR, CDR2 SFDVKD. CDR3 bases: TGTGCCACCAGGGACGGGGCTAACTATGGCTACACCTTC. It specifies CATRDGANYGYTF.

The chain has TRBV18 and TRBJ1-2; possibly TRBD1 for D (6 bases). Germline V gives CDR1 KGHSH, CDR2 LQKENI. This CDR3 is built from 13 residues. V was clipped by 3 bases and J by 7 bases, with 12 bases between them. The CDR3 here is CASSPSGGGGYTF. The CDR3, as DNA: TGTGCCAGCTCACCCTCCGGGGGCGGTGGCTACACCTTC.

This clonotype was seen repeatedly, ten times or more. V and J are TRBV30 and TRBJ1-3; D uncertain. With 0 bases removed from V and 0 bases from J, the gap between germline ends came to 12 bases. This CDR3 region has 16 residues. Germline V CDR1 and CDR2: GTSNPN, SVGIG (reference sequence). The CDR3 DNA follows: TGTGCCTGGAGTGTAAGAATAGGGAGCTCTGGAAACACCATATATTTT. As protein: CAWSVRIGSSGNTIYF. Looking up the rest from reference TRBV30 and TRBJ1-3 gives the full variable domain: SQTIHQWPATLVQPVGSPLSLECTVEGTSNPNLYWYRQAAGRGLQLLFYSVGIGQISSEVPQNLSASRPQDRQFILSSKKLLLSDSGFYLCAWSVRIGSSGNTIYFGEGSWLTVV.

This clonotype was seen more than once but under ten times. The V gene is TRBV9, the J gene TRBJ1-1; D is perhaps TRBD1 (6 bases). Per the germline V gene, CDR1 is SGDLS and CDR2 is YYNGEE. The CDR3 is made up of 13 amino acids. V gave up 3 bases and J gave up 11 bases, with 17 bases separating them. CDR3 nucleotide sequence: TGTGCCAGCAGCGCCTCAGGGGCAGAGAATGCTTTCTTT. Translation: CASSASGAENAFF.